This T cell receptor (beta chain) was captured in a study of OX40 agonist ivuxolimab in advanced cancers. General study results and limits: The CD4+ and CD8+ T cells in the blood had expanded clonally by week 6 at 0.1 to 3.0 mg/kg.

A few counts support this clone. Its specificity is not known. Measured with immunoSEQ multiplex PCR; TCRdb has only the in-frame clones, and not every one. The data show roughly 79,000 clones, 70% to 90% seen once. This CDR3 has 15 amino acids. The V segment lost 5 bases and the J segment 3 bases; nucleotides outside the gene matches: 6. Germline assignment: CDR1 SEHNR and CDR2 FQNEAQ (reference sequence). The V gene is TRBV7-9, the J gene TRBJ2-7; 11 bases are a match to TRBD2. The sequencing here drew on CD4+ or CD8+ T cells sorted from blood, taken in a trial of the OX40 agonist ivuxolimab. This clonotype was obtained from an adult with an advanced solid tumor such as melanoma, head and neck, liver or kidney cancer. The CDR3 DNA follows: TGTGCCAGCAGCGCAGTAACTAGCGGGAGCTACGAGCAGTACTTC. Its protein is CASSAVTSGSYEQYF. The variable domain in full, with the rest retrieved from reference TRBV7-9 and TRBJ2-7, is DTGVSQNPRHKITKRGQNVTFRCDPISEHNRLYWYRQTLGQGPEFLTYFQNEAQLEKSRLLSDRFSAERPKGSFSTLEIQRTEQGDSAMYLCASSAVTSGSYEQYFGPGTRLTVT.